Listed below are T cell receptor beta chains from one sample, sequenced in a study of monozygotic twins with inflammatory bowel disease. TCRdb processed the 5' RACE reads again and assigns one entry to each CDR3 protein, with no DNA. Found here are approximately 200,000 distinct CDR3 sequences; the top ten clones hold about 8%. Sequencing used blood. The receptors stem from a human donor with ulcerative colitis or Crohn's disease, or a healthy co-twin of an affected twin (not recorded which). Both conserved end residues are part of each CDR3.

CDR3	length	V	J
CSVEGERNTGELFF	14	TRBV29-1	TRBJ2-2
CASSLDADTQYF	12	TRBV7-6	TRBJ2-3
CASSSQGGWTGELFF	15	TRBV28	TRBJ2-2
CATSRGDRDYGYTF	14	TRBV15	TRBJ1-2
CASSGGTGVNTEAFF	15	TRBV5-8	TRBJ1-1
CATSRDSTSGGGTGELFF	18	TRBV15	TRBJ2-2
CASSLEPGYEQYF	13	TRBV7-2	TRBJ2-7
CSVKQGGAGYTF	12	TRBV29-1	TRBJ1-2
CASSLRESYEQYF	13	TRBV7-9	TRBJ2-7
CASSLASATNEKLFF	15	TRBV5-1	TRBJ1-4
CASSLSSGAGEKLFF	15	TRBV27	TRBJ1-4
CASSSGTGTYEQYF	14	TRBV18	TRBJ2-7
CASSSERGSNF	11	TRBV5-1	TRBJ2-3
CASSLAGLSYEQYF	14	TRBV12-3/TRBV12-4	TRBJ2-7
CASSGPPGELFF	12	TRBV14	TRBJ2-2
CASSPGGDTLYNEQFF	16	TRBV5-1	TRBJ2-1
CSVRDLNTEAFF	12	TRBV29-1	TRBJ1-1
CASSLLTGGLKANTQYF	17	TRBV7-6	TRBJ2-3
CAISRQGAGTQYF	13	TRBV10-3	TRBJ2-5
CASSLAARRTDTQYF	15	TRBV5-6	TRBJ2-3
CASSQTPRGYTDTQYF	16	TRBV9	TRBJ2-3
CASSIDLGELFF	12	TRBV7-9	TRBJ2-2
CSVSHPGGTSGYTF	14	TRBV29-1	TRBJ1-2
CASSGGTAFSYEQYF	15	TRBV2	TRBJ2-7
CASAGRLAKDTQYF	14	TRBV19	TRBJ2-3
CASSVVSSGGFTDTQYF	17	TRBV9	TRBJ2-3
CASSRTSGASQETQYF	16	TRBV4-3	TRBJ2-5
CASSGREDQPQHF	13	TRBV7-6	TRBJ1-5